A single sample gave rise to the 6 T cell receptor beta chains below, sequenced in a study of T cell responses to AZD1222 COVID-19 vaccine. Profiling relied on immunoSEQ multiplex PCR, and the TCRdb table lists in-frame clones only, not all of them. The table has about 120,000 clones, approximately 93% seen once. The sample was peripheral blood, taken on day 0 of AZD1222 vaccination. These TCRs come from an adult in good health.

The rearrangement links TRBV3-1 (or the pseudogene TRBV3-2) to TRBJ1-4; D is unclear. The CDR3 loop spans 12 amino acids. Per the germline V gene, CDR1 is LGHDT and CDR2 is YNNKEL (reference sequence). V shed 1 base and J shed 10 bases, with 7 bases lying between them. The CDR3 DNA reads TGTGCCAGCAGCCAAGTCGCGGCAAAACTGTTTTTT. Amino acid sequence: CASSQVAAKLFF.

With regard to this clone: The junction departs from germline at one end; a sequencing error may be responsible. The genes are TRBV6-5 and TRBJ1-1, with D possibly matching TRBD1 (6 bases). Germline CDR1 MNHEY, CDR2 SVGAGI. The CDR3 has 12 amino acids. The CDR3 DNA is TGTGCCAGTAGTTACAGGGATACTGAAGCTTTCTTT. This gives the protein CASSYRDTEAFF.

The chain recombines TRBV6-5 with TRBJ2-1; TRBD2 matches 13 bases. CDR3 length: 16 residues. Germline assignment: CDR1 MNHEY and CDR2 SVGAGI. With V trimmed by 4 bases and J by 7 bases, 7 bases remained unmatched. In nucleotides, the CDR3 is TGTGCCAGCAGTTCAGGGACTAGCGGGGTCGGTAATGAGCAGTTCTTC. The encoded protein is CASSSGTSGVGNEQFF.

The gene calls are TRBV30 and TRBJ2-5; 7 bases align to TRBD2. Losses at the gene ends were 2 bases for V and 0 bases for J; bases not matched to a gene: 6. CDR3 length equals 15 residues. CDR1 and CDR2 from the germline V gene are GTSNPN and SVGIG (reference sequence). CDR3 protein: CAWSLGRDYQETQYF. The CDR3 region has the DNA TGTGCCTGGAGTTTAGGGAGGGACTACCAAGAGACCCAGTACTTC.

This clone was seen just once. The chain employs TRBV4-1 and TRBJ1-2, with a tentative D call TRBD1 (6 bases). Trimming shortened V by 1 base and J by 4 bases, and 13 bases separated the two germline ends. The germline gives CDR1 MGHRA, CDR2 YSYEKL. The CDR3 is 15 amino acids. The CDR3: CASSQAGGEGYGYTF. CDR3 DNA: TGCGCCAGCAGCCAAGCTGGGGGCGAGGGCTATGGCTACACCTTC.

The rearrangement links TRBV19 to TRBJ2-1; D gene unclear. Germline CDR1 LNHDA, CDR2 SQIVND (reference sequence). CDR3 size: 11 residues. V was clipped by 1 base and J by 8 bases, with 3 bases between them. The CDR3 here is CASSIAHEQFF. The CDR3 nucleotides read TGTGCCAGTAGTATAGCCCATGAGCAGTTCTTC.